This is a list of T cell receptor beta chains from one sample in a study of prognosis after radiotherapy for stage I lung cancer. TCRdb analysed the multiplex PCR reads with MiXCR anew, one entry per CDR3 protein. In the table there are about 22,000 distinct CDR3 sequences, 43% of which are singletons. The sample here was PBMCs, taken before or after stereotactic body radiation therapy (not recorded which). These receptors were taken from a donor aged 50 or older with non-small cell lung cancer. CDR3s include the opening cysteine and the closing phenylalanine or tryptophan.

>TRBV20-1|TRBJ1-3
CSAITTGDTIYF
>TRBV5-1|TRBJ2-5
CASSNAGWGQGRETQYF
>TRBV6-1|TRBJ1-5
CASILGGGPEPQHF
>TRBV29-1|TRBJ2-7
CSVGTVSYEQYF
>TRBV6-1|TRBJ1-4
CASSEQGAVEKLFF
>TRBV24-1|TRBJ2-3
CATSDFSGGAVNGDTQYF
>TRBV6-2/TRBV6-3|TRBJ1-2
CASNPGAGGVRNYGYTF
>TRBV19|TRBJ2-7
CASSIDGTLLYEQYF
>TRBV20-1|TRBJ2-3
CSAGMTSGSLNTQYF
>TRBV29-1|TRBJ1-4
CSVRLSATGGEKLFF
>TRBV5-1|TRBJ2-1
CASSLGAGSSYNEQFF
>TRBV28|TRBJ2-7
CASRGVGWGVYEQYF
>TRBV18|TRBJ1-5
CASSQGGDQPQHF
>TRBV18|TRBJ2-1
CASSPLRDTYNEQFF
>TRBV6-2/TRBV6-3|TRBJ1-2
CASIGLQGAPIPYGYTF